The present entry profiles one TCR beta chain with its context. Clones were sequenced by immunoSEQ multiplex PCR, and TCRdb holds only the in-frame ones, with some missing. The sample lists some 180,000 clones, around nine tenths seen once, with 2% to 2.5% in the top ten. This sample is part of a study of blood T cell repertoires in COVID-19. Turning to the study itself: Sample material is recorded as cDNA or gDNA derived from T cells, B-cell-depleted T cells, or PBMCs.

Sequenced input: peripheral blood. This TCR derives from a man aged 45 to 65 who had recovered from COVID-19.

The CDR3 nucleotides are TGTGCCAGCAGTTTCGGACAGGGTTTGGGGACTGAAGCTTTCTTT. It codes for CASSFGQGLGTEAFF. V is TRBV6-5 and J is TRBJ1-1; 8 bases line up with TRBD1. The CDR3 contains 15 residues. V was clipped by 4 bases and J by 5 bases; unmatched bases: 9. Germline-derived CDR1 and CDR2 are MNHEY and SVGAGI.